This record concerns one T cell receptor beta chain sequence. The V end was cut by 0 bases, the J end by 1 base, with 10 bases between. CDR1 and CDR2 (germline): SGHKS, YYEKEE (reference sequence). The CDR3 length is 15 residues. The sample originates from a study of blood T cell repertoires in COVID-19. Study overall: The study drew acute and convalescent COVID-19 samples from the United States, Italy and Spain.

Original analysis: Estimation of nucleated cell counts was performed using reference gene primer amplification. TCRdb's copy holds only in-frame clones and misses some; the assay was immunoSEQ multiplex PCR. The V and J calls and the clone size are those of that table, but D and trimming were determined from the DNA. The sample shows over 150,000 clones, 70% to 90% of them seen only once. Sequencing used peripheral blood. The TCR originated in a woman of 80 years or more with COVID-19, enrolled during active disease. The chain recombines TRBV5-5 with TRBJ1-2; tentative D call: TRBD1 (5 bases). Here the CDR3 reads CASSLGQKGNYGYTF. The CDR3 DNA reads TGTGCCAGCAGCTTGGGACAGAAGGGTAACTATGGCTACACCTTC.